This record covers a single T cell receptor (beta chain). Its specificity is not known. This sample was taken from a study of T cells expressing NK-cell markers. The study's findings and limits: Clones of NKG2C+ T cells that had expanded were of unclear HCMV specificity.

One entry per CDR3 protein, without DNA, is what TCRdb gives after re-calling the 5' RACE reads. This table holds 440,000 or so distinct CDR3 sequences. This clonotype was sampled from a woman aged 18 to 75 in good health. The specimen was blood T cells: a sorted CD56 or NKG2C T cell subset, CD4+ or CD8+ T cells, or bulk PBMC T cells (not recorded which).

The CDR3: CSVGRYTGELFF. The J gene is TRBJ2-2, the V gene TRBV7-6. CDR3 length equals 12 residues. Germline CDR1 and CDR2: SGHVS and FNYEAQ.